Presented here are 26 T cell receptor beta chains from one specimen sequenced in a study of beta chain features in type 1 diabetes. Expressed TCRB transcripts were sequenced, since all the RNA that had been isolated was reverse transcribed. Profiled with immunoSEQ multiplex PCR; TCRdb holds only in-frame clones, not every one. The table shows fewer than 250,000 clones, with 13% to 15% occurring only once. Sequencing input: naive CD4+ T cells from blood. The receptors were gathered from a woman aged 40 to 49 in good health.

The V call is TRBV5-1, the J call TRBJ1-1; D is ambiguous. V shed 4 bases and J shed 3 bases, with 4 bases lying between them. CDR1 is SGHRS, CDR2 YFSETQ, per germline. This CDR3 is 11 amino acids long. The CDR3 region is CASSSYTEAFF. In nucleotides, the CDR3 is TGCGCCAGCAGCAGCTACACTGAAGCTTTCTTT. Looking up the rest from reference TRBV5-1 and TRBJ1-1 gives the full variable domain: KAGVTQTPRYLIKTRGQQVTLSCSPISGHRSVSWYQQTPGQGLQFLFEYFSETQRNKGNFPGRFSGRQFSNSRSEMNVSTLELGDSALYLCASSSYTEAFFGQGTRLTVV.

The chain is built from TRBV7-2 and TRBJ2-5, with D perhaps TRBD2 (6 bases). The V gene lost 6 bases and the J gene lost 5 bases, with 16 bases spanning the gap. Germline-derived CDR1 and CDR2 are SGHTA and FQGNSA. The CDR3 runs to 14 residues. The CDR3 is CASRPGRGRETQYF. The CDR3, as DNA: TGTGCCAGCAGACCCGGGCGGGGAAGGGAGACCCAGTACTTC.

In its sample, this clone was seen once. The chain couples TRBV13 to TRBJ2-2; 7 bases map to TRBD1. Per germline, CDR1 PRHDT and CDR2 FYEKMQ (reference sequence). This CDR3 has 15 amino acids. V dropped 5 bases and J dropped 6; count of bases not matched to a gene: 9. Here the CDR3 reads CASSQPRGRAGELFF. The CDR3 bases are TGTGCCAGCAGCCAACCTAGGGGGCGCGCCGGGGAGCTGTTTTTT.

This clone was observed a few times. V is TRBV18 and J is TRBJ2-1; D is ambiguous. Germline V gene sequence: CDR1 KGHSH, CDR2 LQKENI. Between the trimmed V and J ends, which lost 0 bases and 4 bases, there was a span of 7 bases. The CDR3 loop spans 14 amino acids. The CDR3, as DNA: TGTGCCAGCTCACCACCATCGGAGTACAATGAGCAGTTCTTC. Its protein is CASSPPSEYNEQFF.

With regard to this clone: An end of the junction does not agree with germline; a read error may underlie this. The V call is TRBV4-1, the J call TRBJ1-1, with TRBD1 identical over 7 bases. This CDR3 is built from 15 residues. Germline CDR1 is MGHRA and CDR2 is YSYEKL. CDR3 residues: CASSQRTGVNTEAFF. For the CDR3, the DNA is TGTGCCAGCAGCCAGAGAACAGGGGTGAACACTGAAGCTTTCTTT.

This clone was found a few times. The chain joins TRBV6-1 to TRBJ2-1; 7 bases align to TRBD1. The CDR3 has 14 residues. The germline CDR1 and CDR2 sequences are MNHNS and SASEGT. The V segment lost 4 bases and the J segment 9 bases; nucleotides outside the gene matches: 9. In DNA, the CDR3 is TGTGCCAGCAGTGCCCTGACAGGGTCGGGTGAGCAGTTCTTC. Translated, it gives CASSALTGSGEQFF.

CDR3 coding DNA: TGTGCCTGGAGTGCACGTGGACAGGGAAACGGTTCACCCCTCCACTTT. It encodes CAWSARGQGNGSPLHF. The chain employs TRBV30 and TRBJ1-6, with TRBD1 matching 8 bases. The CDR3 extends over 16 amino acids. J lost 9 bases, V lost 1 base, and 11 bases had no gene match. Germline-derived CDR1 and CDR2 are GTSNPN and SVGIG (reference sequence).

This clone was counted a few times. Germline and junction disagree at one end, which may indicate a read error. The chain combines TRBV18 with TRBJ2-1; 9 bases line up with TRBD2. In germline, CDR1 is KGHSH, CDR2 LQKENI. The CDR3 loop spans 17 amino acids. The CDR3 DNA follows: TGTGCCAGCTCACCTTCCGGGCTTAGCGGGGGCTACGATGAGCAGTTCTTC. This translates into CASSPSGLSGGYDEQFF.

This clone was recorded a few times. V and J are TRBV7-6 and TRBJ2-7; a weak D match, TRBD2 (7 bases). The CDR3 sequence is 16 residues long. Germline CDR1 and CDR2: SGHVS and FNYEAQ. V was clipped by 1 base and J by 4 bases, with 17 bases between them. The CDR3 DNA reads TGTGCCAGCAGCTTAGTTCTGTCGGGGGGCGCGTACGAGCAGTACTTC. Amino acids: CASSLVLSGGAYEQYF.

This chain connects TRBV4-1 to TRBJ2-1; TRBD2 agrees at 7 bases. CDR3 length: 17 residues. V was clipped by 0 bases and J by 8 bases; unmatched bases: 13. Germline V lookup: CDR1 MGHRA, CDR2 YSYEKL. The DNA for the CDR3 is TGCGCCAGCAGCCAAGATACCGGACTAGTTGGAGGCGATGAGCAGTTCTTC. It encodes CASSQDTGLVGGDEQFF.

Here the CDR3 reads CASSFLGGRVNEQFF. The CDR3, as DNA: TGTGCCAGCAGCTTTTTGGGGGGGCGGGTCAATGAGCAGTTCTTC. This rearrangement joins TRBV7-2 to TRBJ2-1; possible D gene TRBD2, 7 bases. This CDR3 has 15 amino acids. The V end was cut by 3 bases, the J end by 6 bases, with 15 bases between. CDR1 is SGHTA, CDR2 FQGNSA, per germline.

DNA of the CDR3: TGTGCCAGCAGACCCCCGCGAGAGGGGGCCGGGAGTCAGCCCCAGCATTTT. It is translated as CASRPPREGAGSQPQHF. The chain joins TRBV25-1 to TRBJ1-5; TRBD1 matches 7 bases. In germline, CDR1 is MGHDK, CDR2 SYGVNS. The V and J ends lost 6 bases and 6 bases, in that order; junction bases with no gene match: 17. The CDR3 runs 17 residues.

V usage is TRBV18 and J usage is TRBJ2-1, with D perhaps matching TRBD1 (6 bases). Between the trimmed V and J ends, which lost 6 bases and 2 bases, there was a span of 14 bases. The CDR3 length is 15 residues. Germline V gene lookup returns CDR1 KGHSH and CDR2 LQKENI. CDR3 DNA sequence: TGTGCCAGCTCGCCCGGGACATCGACCTACAATGAGCAGTTCTTC. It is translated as CASSPGTSTYNEQFF.

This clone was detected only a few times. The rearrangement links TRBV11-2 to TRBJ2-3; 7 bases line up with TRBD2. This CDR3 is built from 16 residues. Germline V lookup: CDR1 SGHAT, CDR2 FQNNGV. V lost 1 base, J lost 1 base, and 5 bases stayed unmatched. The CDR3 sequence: CASSLGSSGGTDTQYF. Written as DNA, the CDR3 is TGTGCCAGCAGCTTAGGCAGCAGCGGGGGCACAGATACGCAGTATTTT.

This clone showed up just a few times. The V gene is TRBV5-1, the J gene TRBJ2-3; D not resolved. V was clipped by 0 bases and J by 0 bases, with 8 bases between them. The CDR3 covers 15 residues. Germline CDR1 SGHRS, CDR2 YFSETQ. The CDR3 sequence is CASSLEQSSTDTQYF. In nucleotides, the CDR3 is TGCGCCAGCAGCTTGGAACAGTCTAGCACAGATACGCAGTATTTT.

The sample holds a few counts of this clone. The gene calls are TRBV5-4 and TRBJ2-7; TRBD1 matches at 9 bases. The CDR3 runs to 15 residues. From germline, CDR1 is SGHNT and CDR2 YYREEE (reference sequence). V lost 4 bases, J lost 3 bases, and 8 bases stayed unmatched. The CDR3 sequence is CASSQQGASYYEQYF. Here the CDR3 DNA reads TGTGCCAGCAGCCAACAGGGGGCGAGTTACTACGAGCAGTACTTC.

The CDR3 is CASSLGREQYF. The DNA of the CDR3 is TGCGCCAGCAGCTTGGGTCGCGAGCAGTACTTC. The rearrangement links TRBV5-1 to TRBJ2-5; D gene uncertain. The J call may be mistaken, given a closer DNA end match to TRBJ2-7. This CDR3 comprises 11 residues. CDR1 SGHRS and CDR2 YFSETQ come from the germline V gene.

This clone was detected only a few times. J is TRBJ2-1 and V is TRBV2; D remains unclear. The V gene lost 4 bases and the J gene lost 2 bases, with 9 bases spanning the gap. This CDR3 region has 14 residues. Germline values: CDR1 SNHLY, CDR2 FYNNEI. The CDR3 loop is CASSGGGAYNEQFF. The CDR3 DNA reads TGTGCCAGCAGTGGTGGCGGTGCCTACAATGAGCAGTTCTTC.

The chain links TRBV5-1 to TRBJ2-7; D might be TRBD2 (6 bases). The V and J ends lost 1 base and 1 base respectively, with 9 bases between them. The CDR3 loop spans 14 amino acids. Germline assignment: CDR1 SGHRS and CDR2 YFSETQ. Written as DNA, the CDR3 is TGCGCCAGCAGCTTGCCGGAGGGATCCTACGAGCAGTACTTC. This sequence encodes CASSLPEGSYEQYF.

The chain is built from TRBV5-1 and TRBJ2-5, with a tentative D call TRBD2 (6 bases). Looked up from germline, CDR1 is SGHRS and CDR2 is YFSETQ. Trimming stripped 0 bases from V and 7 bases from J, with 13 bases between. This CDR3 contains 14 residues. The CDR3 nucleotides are TGCGCCAGCAGCTTGGAAAGTGTGCGGGGGACCCAGTACTTC. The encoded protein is CASSLESVRGTQYF.

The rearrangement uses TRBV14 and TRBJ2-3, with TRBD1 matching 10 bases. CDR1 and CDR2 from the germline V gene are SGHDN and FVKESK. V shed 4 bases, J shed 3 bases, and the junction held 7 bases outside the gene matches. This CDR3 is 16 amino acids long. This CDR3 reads CASSPTGGASTDTQYF. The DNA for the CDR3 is TGTGCCAGCAGCCCGACAGGGGGCGCTTCGACAGATACGCAGTATTTT.

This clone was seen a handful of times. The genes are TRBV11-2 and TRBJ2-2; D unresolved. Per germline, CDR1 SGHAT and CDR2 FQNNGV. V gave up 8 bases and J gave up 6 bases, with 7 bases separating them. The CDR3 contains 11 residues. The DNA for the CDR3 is TGTGCCAGCTCCTACCCCGGGGAGCTGTTTTTT. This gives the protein CASSYPGELFF.

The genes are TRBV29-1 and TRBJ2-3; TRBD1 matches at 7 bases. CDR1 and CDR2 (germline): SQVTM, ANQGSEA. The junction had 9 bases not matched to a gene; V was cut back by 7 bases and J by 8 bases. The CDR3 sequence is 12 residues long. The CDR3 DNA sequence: TGCAGCGGTAAGGGGGCCCGGGGTACGCAGTATTTT. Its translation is CSGKGARGTQYF.

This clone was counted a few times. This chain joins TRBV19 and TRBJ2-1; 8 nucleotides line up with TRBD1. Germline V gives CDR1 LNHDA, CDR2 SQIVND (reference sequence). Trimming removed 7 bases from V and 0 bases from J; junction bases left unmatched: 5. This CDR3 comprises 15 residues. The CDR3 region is CASNRGAVSYNEQFF. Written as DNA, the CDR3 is TGTGCCAGTAACAGGGGGGCAGTCTCCTACAATGAGCAGTTCTTC.

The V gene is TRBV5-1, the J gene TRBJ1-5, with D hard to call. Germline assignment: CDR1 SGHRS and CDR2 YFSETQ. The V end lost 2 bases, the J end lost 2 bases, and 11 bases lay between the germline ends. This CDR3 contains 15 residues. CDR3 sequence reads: CASSFGIEGNQPQHF. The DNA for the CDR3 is TGCGCCAGCAGCTTCGGGATTGAGGGCAATCAGCCCCAGCATTTT.

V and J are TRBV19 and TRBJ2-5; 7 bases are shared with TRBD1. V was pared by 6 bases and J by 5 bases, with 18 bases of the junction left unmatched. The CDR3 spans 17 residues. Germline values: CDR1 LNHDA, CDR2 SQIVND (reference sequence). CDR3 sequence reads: CASRPRDSRYSGETQYF. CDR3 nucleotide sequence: TGTGCCAGTAGGCCCAGGGACAGCCGGTACTCGGGGGAGACCCAGTACTTC.